This T cell receptor (beta chain) is drawn from a study of cytomegalovirus exposure and HLA in healthy donors. Notes on the study in general: Three chains linked to CMV were shown in vitro to be specific for CMV antigens. Data from an earlier analysis indicated that most TCR beta V segments were productive either about 90% or about 30% of the time.

In regard to this clone: Its cognate antigen is unknown.

The PCR made use of 60 Vbeta and 13 Jbeta primers. Repertoires were generated with immunoSEQ multiplex PCR, while TCRdb's copy carries only in-frame clones and drops some. This sample has approximately 150,000 clones, with 75% found just once. The TCR sequence derives from a male donor in good health and CMV-seronegative. Sequenced material: PBMCs.

Here the CDR3 DNA reads TGTGCCAGCAGCTGGGAGGGGAACACCGGGGAGCTGTTTTTT. Translation gives CASSWEGNTGELFF. This rearrangement joins TRBV7-6 to TRBJ2-2; 7 nucleotides line up with TRBD2. CDR1 and CDR2 from the germline V gene are SGHVS and FNYEAQ. The CDR3 consists of 14 residues. The J segment lost 1 base and the V segment lost 4 bases, leaving 0 bases of the junction unmatched.